This T cell receptor (beta chain) was found in a study of graft-versus-host responses after intestinal transplantation. Overall study context: Recipients had transplants, and these were multivisceral, liver-intestinal, or isolated intestinal. Anti-thymocyte globulin was used for induction in all recipients, who then took tacrolimus and steroids for approximately 3 years. General study results and limits: Early post-transplant declines in HvG were associated with peak levels of circulating GvH clones.

Method: immunoSEQ multiplex PCR; TCRdb's copy keeps in-frame clones and lacks some. The sample has about 9,600 clones, more than 25% seen once. Co-plated with roughly 200,000 CFSE-labeled responder cells were roughly 200,000 irradiated, violet-dye-labeled stimulator cells. Responder CD3+CD4+ and CD3+CD8+ cells that were proliferating and CFSE-low were sorted after the reaction. This CDR3 region has 16 residues. Germline V CDR1 and CDR2: LGHNA, YNFKEQ. V was shortened by 3 bases and J by 6 bases, with 20 bases between the two germline ends. Source: alloreactive CD8+ T cells from a mixed lymphocyte reaction culture, taken before intestinal transplant. Subset given: CFSE-low proliferating T cells sorted from roughly six-day pre-transplant mixed lymphocyte reaction (GvH or HvG direction). The source of this sequence is a human patient who received an intestinal transplant. The V and J genes are TRBV4-2 and TRBJ1-1; weak D call: TRBD1 (5 bases). The DNA for the CDR3 is TGTGCCAGCAGCCATGGAATCCGGGACTTACAGGCTGAAGCTTTCTTT. This translates into CASSHGIRDLQAEAFF.